This T cell receptor (beta chain) was identified during a study of molecular identifiers for immune sequencing clone quantification. Study-wide results and caveats: Even with some 1 million naive cells present, spiked Jurkat TCR RNA from one cell was reportedly detectable. Effector cells kept over 97% of their molecules in clones above 20 RNA copies, while naive cells kept under 1% there.

TCRdb fed the PCR reads into MiXCR, producing one record per CDR3 protein. Here the sample spans 20,000 or so distinct CDR3 sequences, 20% to 25% being singletons. Germline V gene sequence: CDR1 SNHLY, CDR2 FYNNEI. The ends lost 7 bases at V and 6 bases at J; junction bases unmatched: 3. The CDR3 contains 14 residues. This clonotype has ten or more counts. Its antigen remains unidentified. The sequence was obtained from a human donor in good health. Some libraries in this study had Jurkat cell RNA spiked in. The chain employs TRBV2 and TRBJ2-1, with TRBD2 matching 13 bases. The sequenced sample was naive CD8+ T cells from blood, with Jurkat cell RNA spiked in. The subset: FACS-sorted CD8+CD4-CCR7+CD45RA+ naive T cells. CDR3 protein: CASIRTSGGNEQFF. The DNA for the CDR3 is TGTGCCAGCATTAGGACTAGCGGGGGCAATGAGCAGTTCTTC. The full variable domain, completed using reference TRBV2 and TRBJ2-1, is EPEVTQTPSHQVTQMGQEVILRCVPISNHLYFYWYRQILGQKVEFLVSFYNNEISEKSEIFDDQFSVERPDGSNFTLKIRSTKLEDSAMYFCASIRTSGGNEQFFGPGTRLTVL.